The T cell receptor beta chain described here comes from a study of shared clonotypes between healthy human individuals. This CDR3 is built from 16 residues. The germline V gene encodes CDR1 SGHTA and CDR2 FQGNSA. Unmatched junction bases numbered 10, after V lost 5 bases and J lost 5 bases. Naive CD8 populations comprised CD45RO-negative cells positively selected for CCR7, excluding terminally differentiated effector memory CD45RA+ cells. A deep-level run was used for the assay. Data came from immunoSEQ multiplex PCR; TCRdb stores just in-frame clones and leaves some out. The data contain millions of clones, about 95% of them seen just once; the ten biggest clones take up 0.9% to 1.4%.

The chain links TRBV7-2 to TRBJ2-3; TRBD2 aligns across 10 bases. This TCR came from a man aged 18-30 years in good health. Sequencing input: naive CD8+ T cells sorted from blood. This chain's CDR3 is CASSLEREGLGDTQYF. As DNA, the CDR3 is TGTGCCAGCAGCCTCGAGCGGGAGGGACTGGGAGATACGCAGTATTTT.